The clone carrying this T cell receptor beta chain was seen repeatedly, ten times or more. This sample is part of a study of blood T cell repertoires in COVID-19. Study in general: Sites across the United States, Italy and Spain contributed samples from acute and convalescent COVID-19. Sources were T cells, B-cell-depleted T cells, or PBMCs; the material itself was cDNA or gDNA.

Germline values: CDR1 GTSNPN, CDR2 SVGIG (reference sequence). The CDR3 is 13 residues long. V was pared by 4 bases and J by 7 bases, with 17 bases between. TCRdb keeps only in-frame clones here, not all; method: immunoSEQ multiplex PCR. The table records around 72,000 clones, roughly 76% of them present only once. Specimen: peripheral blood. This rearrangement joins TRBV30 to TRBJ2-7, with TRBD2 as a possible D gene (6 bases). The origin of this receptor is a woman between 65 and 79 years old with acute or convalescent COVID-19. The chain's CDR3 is CAWKEGMTGEQYF. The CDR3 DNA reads TGTGCCTGGAAGGAGGGTATGACGGGTGAGCAGTACTTC. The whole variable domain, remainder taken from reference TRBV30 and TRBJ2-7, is SQTIHQWPATLVQPVGSPLSLECTVEGTSNPNLYWYRQAAGRGLQLLFYSVGIGQISSEVPQNLSASRPQDRQFILSSKKLLLSDSGFYLCAWKEGMTGEQYFGPGTRLTVT.